The 28 T cell receptor beta chains presented below share a single source sample, sequenced in a study of cytomegalovirus exposure and HLA in healthy donors. The PCR employed 60 Vbeta primers together with 13 Jbeta primers. Profiling relied on immunoSEQ multiplex PCR, and the TCRdb table lists in-frame clones only, not all of them. Of 150,000 to 200,000 clones listed, about 75% are singletons. The specimen sequenced was PBMCs. The source of these receptors is a middle-aged man in good health and CMV-seropositive.

In regard to this clone: Other DNA sequences from this sample encode an identical CDR3 as well. The chain couples TRBV19 to TRBJ1-2; the match to TRBD1 covers 9 bases. The CDR3 contains 14 residues. Germline lookup yields CDR1 LNHDA and CDR2 SQIVND (reference sequence). Germline trimming cut 6 bases from V and 3 bases from J; bases unmatched to any gene: 5. This CDR3 reads CASSPDRGHYGYTF. In DNA form, the CDR3 reads TGTGCCAGTAGCCCGGACAGGGGCCACTATGGCTACACCTTC.

The chain carries TRBV6-5 and TRBJ2-7, with 7 bases that match TRBD1. The CDR3 sequence is 15 residues long. V lost 4 bases, J lost 3 bases, and 9 bases stayed unmatched. The germline V gene has CDR1 MNHEY and CDR2 SVGAGI. DNA for the CDR3: TGTGCCAGCAGTTCCGGGACAGACAACCACTACGAGCAGTACTTC. Its protein product is CASSSGTDNHYEQYF.

The CDR3 is CASSVGQGAGNEQFF. CDR3 coding DNA: TGTGCCAGCAGCGTAGGACAGGGGGCGGGAAATGAGCAGTTCTTC. This chain joins TRBV9 and TRBJ2-1; 10 bases are shared with TRBD1. With 0 bases clipped from V and 7 bases from J, the junction kept 4 bases outside the gene matches. The CDR3 has 15 amino acids. Germline V gene data show CDR1 as SGDLS and CDR2 as YYNGEE.

The chain is built from TRBV13 and TRBJ2-3, with a possible D match to TRBD1 (5 bases). Between the trimmed V and J ends, which lost 6 bases and 1 base, there was a span of 8 bases. This CDR3 has 13 amino acids. CDR1 is PRHDT, CDR2 FYEKMQ, per germline (reference sequence). CDR3 sequence (DNA): TGTGCCAGCAGTGGCAGGGGCACAGATACGCAGTATTTT. Amino acid sequence: CASSGRGTDTQYF.

J is TRBJ1-4 and V is TRBV15, with 7 positions matching TRBD1. The V gene end was trimmed by 0 bases and the J gene end by 8 bases; junction bases not matched to a gene: 9. Germline V CDR1 and CDR2: LNHNV, YYDKDF (reference sequence). CDR3 length equals 16 residues. CDR3 DNA sequence: TGTGCCACCAGCAGAGATCGGGCAGGGGGTTACGAAAAACTGTTTTTT. Protein: CATSRDRAGGYEKLFF.

This clone was seen just once. This sequence joins TRBV6-1 and TRBJ1-3, with D possibly being TRBD1 (5 bases). CDR3 length: 16 amino acids. Trimming shortened V by 0 bases and J by 0 bases, and 9 bases separated the two germline ends. From germline, CDR1 is MNHNS and CDR2 SASEGT. This chain's CDR3 is CASSEATGTSGNTIYF. The CDR3 coding sequence is TGTGCCAGCAGTGAAGCTACAGGAACCTCTGGAAACACCATATATTTT.

The chain carries TRBV7-9 and TRBJ2-5, with TRBD1 matching over 7 bases. J lost 1 base, V lost 5 bases, and 4 bases had no gene match. This CDR3 is built from 14 residues. Germline loops: CDR1 SEHNR, CDR2 FQNEAQ (reference sequence). The CDR3 DNA sequence: TGTGCCAGCAGCCCACAGGGGTCCCAAGAGACCCAGTACTTC. This gives the protein CASSPQGSQETQYF.

V is TRBV28 and J is TRBJ2-1; D possibly corresponds to TRBD1 (5 bases). Per germline, CDR1 MDHEN and CDR2 SYDVKM. The V gene lost 10 bases and the J gene lost 0 bases, with 16 bases spanning the gap. The CDR3 totals 15 residues. The DNA for the CDR3 is TGTGCCACGCAGGGCGGACGCGGCTCCTACAATGAGCAGTTCTTC. This sequence encodes CATQGGRGSYNEQFF. The full variable domain, its missing parts supplied by reference TRBV28 and TRBJ2-1, is DVKVTQSSRYLVKRTGEKVFLECVQDMDHENMFWYRQDPGLGLRLIYFSYDVKMKEKGDIPEGYSVSREKKERFSLILESASTNQTSMYLCATQGGRGSYNEQFFGPGTRLTVL.

The genes are TRBV19 and TRBJ2-3; 12 bases align to TRBD1. With V trimmed by 5 bases and J by 6 bases, 6 bases remained unmatched. CDR1 and CDR2 from the germline V gene are LNHDA and SQIVND (reference sequence). The CDR3 is 15 residues long. The CDR3: CASSGGQGASDTQYF. The CDR3 region has the DNA TGTGCCAGTAGTGGGGGACAGGGGGCCTCCGATACGCAGTATTTT.

V gene TRBV6-6 combines with J gene TRBJ2-7, with D perhaps TRBD1 (5 bases). This CDR3 spans 15 amino acids. V was trimmed by 2 bases and J by 2 bases, leaving 13 bases between them. The germline gives CDR1 MNHNY, CDR2 SVGAGI (reference sequence). CDR3 nucleotide sequence: TGTGCCAGCAGTTACACGACCGAAGGGGCCTACGAGCAGTACTTC. As protein: CASSYTTEGAYEQYF.

The genes are TRBV7-2 and TRBJ2-2; the match to TRBD2 covers 12 bases. This CDR3 is built from 19 residues. Germline values: CDR1 SGHTA, CDR2 FQGNSA. V lost 5 bases, J lost 5 bases, and 15 bases stayed unmatched. This CDR3 reads CASSPKSSLAGGGTGELFF. The CDR3 DNA reads TGTGCCAGCAGCCCTAAGAGTTCCCTAGCGGGAGGGGGAACCGGGGAGCTGTTTTTT.

This clone was recorded only once. The rearrangement links TRBV11-2 to TRBJ2-3; no clear D. Trimming removed 5 bases at V and 1 base at J, with 13 bases between. Germline V gene data show CDR1 as SGHAT and CDR2 as FQNNGV. CDR3 length equals 15 residues. The CDR3 spells CASSGALLRTDTQYF. Written as DNA, the CDR3 is TGTGCCAGCAGCGGAGCCCTCCTGCGCACAGATACGCAGTATTTT.

This clone has a count of ten or more. The V call is TRBV11-1, the J call TRBJ1-2; TRBD1 is a possible D gene (6 bases). This CDR3 region has 13 residues. Germline values: CDR1 SGHAT, CDR2 FQDESV (reference sequence). The V and J ends lost 3 bases and 7 bases respectively, with 12 bases between them. The CDR3 is CASSLTGQSGYTF. The CDR3 DNA follows: TGTGCCAGCAGCTTGACAGGACAATCTGGCTACACCTTC.

The chain carries TRBV4-1 and TRBJ2-2; 9 bases are a match to TRBD2. The V gene end was trimmed by 2 bases and the J gene end by 7 bases; junction bases not matched to a gene: 11. This CDR3 contains 17 residues. CDR1 and CDR2 from the germline V gene are MGHRA and YSYEKL. The CDR3 DNA is TGCGCCAGCAGCCAACGTTCTTTAGCGGGAGCGGTCGGGGAGCTGTTTTTT. Encoded protein: CASSQRSLAGAVGELFF.

The V call is TRBV6-1, the J call TRBJ1-5, with D uncertain. The CDR3 extends over 16 amino acids. Germline V CDR1 and CDR2: MNHNS, SASEGT. V was trimmed by 0 bases and J by 6 bases, leaving 15 bases between them. CDR3 sequence (DNA): TGTGCCAGCAGTGAAGCGTTGCCGGGGTTGGGTCAGCCCCAGCATTTT. This codes for CASSEALPGLGQPQHF.

The chain couples TRBV4-1 to TRBJ2-1; D call uncertain. V shed 1 base and J shed 0 bases, with 7 bases lying between them. CDR3 length: 15 amino acids. Germline V gene data show CDR1 as MGHRA and CDR2 as YSYEKL. The CDR3 sequence is CASSQVADSYNEQFF. The CDR3 bases are TGCGCCAGCAGCCAAGTCGCGGACTCCTACAATGAGCAGTTCTTC.

This clone was recorded a few times. V gene TRBV7-2 combines with J gene TRBJ1-3; D ambiguous. Trimming removed 1 base at V and 0 bases at J, with 7 bases between. Germline CDR1 is SGHTA and CDR2 is FQGNSA. CDR3 length: 15 amino acids. The CDR3 here is CASSLERGSGNTIYF. The DNA for the CDR3 is TGTGCCAGCAGCTTAGAGAGAGGCTCTGGAAACACCATATATTTT.

The chain links TRBV9 to TRBJ2-1; 7 positions match TRBD2. The CDR3 is made up of 17 amino acids. J was trimmed by 2 bases and V by 4 bases; bases with no gene match: 12. CDR1 is SGDLS, CDR2 YYNGEE, per germline. The CDR3 loop reads CASSPLGGQAAYNEQFF. The DNA for the CDR3 is TGTGCCAGCAGCCCTTTGGGAGGGCAGGCGGCCTACAATGAGCAGTTCTTC.

This clone was seen just once. This chain connects TRBV29-1 to TRBJ1-1, with no clear D. V was clipped by 6 bases and J by 5 bases, with 13 bases between them. This CDR3 spans 12 amino acids. CDR1 is SQVTM, CDR2 ANQGSEA, per germline. CDR3 bases: TGCAGCGTAAGCCTCAGGAGGACTGAAGCTTTCTTT. This translates into CSVSLRRTEAFF. Full variable domain (outside the CDR3, taken from reference TRBV29-1 and TRBJ1-1): SAVISQKPSRDICQRGTSLTIQCQVDSQVTMMFWYRQQPGQSLTLIATANQGSEATYESGFVIDKFPISRPNLTFSTLTVSNMSPEDSSIYLCSVSLRRTEAFFGQGTRLTVV.

V and J are TRBV5-4 and TRBJ2-7; 7 bases are a match to TRBD1. The CDR3 runs to 13 residues. Losses at the gene ends were 1 base for V and 7 bases for J; bases not matched to a gene: 5. The germline V gene encodes CDR1 SGHNT and CDR2 YYREEE (reference sequence). CDR3 loop: CASSLTAGGEQYF. In DNA form, the CDR3 reads TGTGCCAGCAGCTTGACGGCAGGGGGTGAGCAGTACTTC.

This clone is a singleton in its sample. The chain employs TRBV7-9 and TRBJ2-5; 14 bases agree with TRBD2. From germline, CDR1 is SEHNR and CDR2 FQNEAQ (reference sequence). This CDR3 region has 17 residues. V lost 4 bases and J lost 3; bases outside the gene matches: 7. CDR3 DNA: TGTGCCAGCAGCTCCGGGACTAGCGGGAGTAGAGAAGAGACCCAGTACTTC. It encodes CASSSGTSGSREETQYF.

This clone was counted once. This chain links TRBV11-1 with TRBJ2-3; tentative D call: TRBD1 (6 bases). The V end was cut by 6 bases, the J end by 2 bases, with 21 bases between. CDR1 and CDR2 (germline): SGHAT, FQDESV (reference sequence). The CDR3 contains 17 residues. For the CDR3, the DNA is TGTGCCAGCAGTTTGGCAGGGGCCGTCGGGATCACAGATACGCAGTATTTT. Translation gives CASSLAGAVGITDTQYF. Supplemented by reference TRBV11-1 and TRBJ2-3, the full variable domain reads EAEVAQSPRYKITEKSQAVAFWCDPISGHATLYWYRQILGQGPELLVQFQDESVVDDSQLPKDRFSAERLKGVDSTLKIQPAELGDSAMYLCASSLAGAVGITDTQYFGPGTRLTVL.

J is TRBJ1-2 and V is TRBV19, with D perhaps matching TRBD1 (6 bases). Germline loops: CDR1 LNHDA, CDR2 SQIVND (reference sequence). Trimming took off 0 bases at V and 4 bases at J, with 9 bases between the two ends. CDR3 length: 14 residues. The CDR3 sequence is CASSIDQGSYGYTF. CDR3 sequence (DNA): TGTGCCAGTAGTATAGATCAGGGGAGCTATGGCTACACCTTC.

The chain employs TRBV4-1 and TRBJ2-7; D might be TRBD1 (6 bases). The CDR3 sequence is 15 residues long. Trimming removed 4 bases from V and 2 bases from J, with 15 bases in between. Germline V gives CDR1 MGHRA, CDR2 YSYEKL. The CDR3, as DNA: TGCGCCAGCAGCCCCTTTGGGGGCGAGACCTACGAGCAGTACTTC. Residues: CASSPFGGETYEQYF.

In this sample, this clone turned up a few times. The V and J genes are TRBV11-2 and TRBJ2-5; no reliable D call. CDR3 size: 15 residues. Trimming cost V 1 base and J 2 bases, with 11 bases left between them. CDR1 and CDR2 from the germline V gene are SGHAT and FQNNGV. The CDR3 DNA is TGTGCCAGCAGCTTAGGGCGGATTTATCAAGAGACCCAGTACTTC. It encodes CASSLGRIYQETQYF.

The chain carries TRBV19 and TRBJ2-7; 7 bases align to TRBD1. V was pared by 9 bases and J by 4 bases, with 9 bases of the junction left unmatched. CDR3 length: 13 residues. The germline gives CDR1 LNHDA, CDR2 SQIVND (reference sequence). The CDR3: CASSPGTAYEQYF. The DNA of the CDR3 is TGTGCCAGCTCCCCCGGGACAGCTTACGAGCAGTACTTC. Full variable domain (rest looked up from reference TRBV19 and TRBJ2-7): DGGITQSPKYLFRKEGQNVTLSCEQNLNHDAMYWYRQDPGQGLRLIYYSQIVNDFQKGDIAEGYSVSREKKESFPLTVTSAQKNPTAFYLCASSPGTAYEQYFGPGTRLTVT.

The chain joins TRBV5-1 to TRBJ2-7, with D possibly being TRBD1 (6 bases). The CDR3 is made up of 15 amino acids. V was trimmed by 3 bases and J by 0 bases, leaving 13 bases between them. The germline V gene has CDR1 SGHRS and CDR2 YFSETQ. The CDR3 region is CASSSVSGDSYEQYF. The CDR3 region has the DNA TGCGCCAGCAGCTCTGTGTCAGGGGACTCCTACGAGCAGTACTTC.

V is TRBV29-1 and J is TRBJ1-2; D not resolved. Deletions cut 6 bases from V and 5 bases from J, with 19 bases between. The germline V gene has CDR1 SQVTM and CDR2 ANQGSEA. This CDR3 comprises 14 residues. The CDR3 reads CSVLDGLTEYGYTF. The DNA of the CDR3 is TGCAGCGTCCTAGATGGATTGACCGAATATGGCTACACCTTC.